The 12 T cell receptor beta chains below were found in one sample sequenced in a study of blood T cell repertoires in COVID-19. Sequenced by immunoSEQ multiplex PCR; TCRdb stores in-frame clones only, minus some. The sample includes some 300,000 clones, about nine tenths of them seen just once. The sequenced sample consisted of PBMCs or T cells enriched from blood (not recorded which). The source is a middle-aged woman who had recovered from COVID-19.

The J gene is TRBJ2-7, the V gene TRBV27; TRBD2 agrees at 8 bases. With 2 bases clipped from V and 0 bases from J, the junction kept 0 bases outside the gene matches. This CDR3 is built from 14 residues. Germline assignment: CDR1 MNHEY and CDR2 SMNVEV (reference sequence). The CDR3 region has the DNA TGTGCCAGCAGTTTAAGCGGGGGCTCCTACGAGCAGTACTTC. Its protein is CASSLSGGSYEQYF.

V usage is TRBV9 and J usage is TRBJ2-2; 7 bases map to TRBD2. This CDR3 has 17 amino acids. Germline CDR1 reads SGDLS; CDR2 reads YYNGEE. The trim removed 4 bases at V and 7 bases at J, leaving 16 bases unmatched. CDR3: CASSPPAGSGTGGELFF. For the CDR3, the DNA is TGTGCCAGCAGCCCTCCAGCGGGATCCGGAACGGGCGGGGAGCTGTTTTTT.

The genes are TRBV5-6 and TRBJ1-1; the match to TRBD1 covers 9 bases. Germline values: CDR1 SGHDT, CDR2 YYEEEE. CDR3 length equals 14 residues. With 6 bases clipped from V and 4 bases from J, the junction kept 7 bases outside the gene matches. Written as DNA, the CDR3 is TGTGCCAGCACCCTGATGGGACAGGGCACTGAAGCTTTCTTT. This gives the protein CASTLMGQGTEAFF.

The chain couples TRBV5-4 to TRBJ1-1; possibly TRBD1 for D (5 bases). V was pared by 0 bases and J by 7 bases, with 16 bases between. The CDR3 sequence is 15 residues long. Germline lookup yields CDR1 SGHNT and CDR2 YYREEE (reference sequence). CDR3 DNA sequence: TGTGCCAGCAGCTTGGATCTCCGGCGGGACGGTGAAGCTTTCTTT. Translating gives CASSLDLRRDGEAFF.

This clone has a handful of counts. This rearrangement joins TRBV19 to TRBJ1-4, with TRBD1 matching over 10 bases. From germline, CDR1 is LNHDA and CDR2 SQIVND (reference sequence). Losses at the gene ends were 7 bases for V and 5 bases for J; bases not matched to a gene: 4. The CDR3 extends over 14 amino acids. As DNA, the CDR3 is TGTGCCAGTACCAGGACAGGGGGAAATGAAAAACTGTTTTTT. Its translation is CASTRTGGNEKLFF.

This clone was found once. This chain joins TRBV4-1 and TRBJ2-1, with unresolved D. Germline CDR1 is MGHRA and CDR2 is YSYEKL. V was pared by 0 bases and J by 14 bases, with 11 bases between. The CDR3 runs to 12 residues. CDR3 residues: CASSQDHSTKFF. In nucleotides, the CDR3 is TGCGCCAGCAGCCAAGATCACTCCACGAAGTTCTTC.

The chain has TRBV18 and TRBJ1-2; 9 bases align to TRBD1. This CDR3 spans 15 amino acids. Losses at the gene ends were 2 bases for V and 2 bases for J; bases not matched to a gene: 3. Germline CDR1 is KGHSH and CDR2 is LQKENI. The CDR3 region is CASSPTGTGNYGYTF. The CDR3 DNA follows: TGTGCCAGCTCACCAACCGGGACAGGGAACTATGGCTACACCTTC. Filled out from reference TRBV18 and TRBJ1-2, the complete variable domain reads NAGVMQNPRHLVRRRGQEARLRCSPMKGHSHVYWYRQLPEEGLKFMVYLQKENIIDESGMPKERFSAEFPKEGPSILRIQQVVRGDSAAYFCASSPTGTGNYGYTFGSGTRLTVV.

This clone showed up just once. The gene calls are TRBV2 and TRBJ2-7; D perhaps matches TRBD1 (6 bases). The germline CDR1 and CDR2 sequences are SNHLY and FYNNEI. The CDR3 length is 14 residues. Between the trimmed V and J ends, which lost 6 bases and 0 bases, there was a span of 12 bases. DNA for the CDR3: TGTGCCAGCAGCCTACAGGGATACTCCTACGAGCAGTACTTC. Amino acids: CASSLQGYSYEQYF. Using reference TRBV2 and TRBJ2-7 for the parts outside the CDR3, the full variable domain is EPEVTQTPSHQVTQMGQEVILRCVPISNHLYFYWYRQILGQKVEFLVSFYNNEISEKSEIFDDQFSVERPDGSNFTLKIRSTKLEDSAMYFCASSLQGYSYEQYFGPGTRLTVT.

The chain has TRBV5-1 and TRBJ2-3; D may be TRBD2 (6 bases). The CDR3 runs to 17 residues. The V end lost 3 bases, the J end lost 1 base, and 18 bases lay between the germline ends. Germline CDR1 SGHRS, CDR2 YFSETQ. CDR3 coding DNA: TGCGCCAGCAGCTCTGGGGACTCCATAACGGGCACAGATACGCAGTATTTT. Protein: CASSSGDSITGTDTQYF.

This clone was recorded a few times. The chain carries TRBV4-1 and TRBJ2-7, with TRBD1 matching 11 bases. This CDR3 region has 14 residues. The germline gives CDR1 MGHRA, CDR2 YSYEKL. The junction had 5 bases not matched to a gene; V was cut back by 5 bases and J by 5 bases. CDR3 residues: CASSGQGANHEQYF. CDR3 DNA: TGCGCCAGCAGCGGACAGGGGGCGAATCACGAGCAGTACTTC.

The chain links TRBV5-1 to TRBJ1-1; no reliable D call. Germline CDR1 and CDR2: SGHRS and YFSETQ. V was shortened by 0 bases and J by 10 bases, with 13 bases between the two germline ends. CDR3 length: 13 residues. CDR3 residues: CASSLDVGGRAFF. As DNA, the CDR3 is TGCGCCAGCAGCTTGGACGTCGGAGGACGAGCTTTCTTT. The full variable domain, in which reference TRBV5-1 and TRBJ1-1 provide the parts outside the CDR3, is KAGVTQTPRYLIKTRGQQVTLSCSPISGHRSVSWYQQTPGQGLQFLFEYFSETQRNKGNFPGRFSGRQFSNSRSEMNVSTLELGDSALYLCASSLDVGGRAFFGQGTRLTVV.

This clone was counted a single time. The chain couples TRBV19 to TRBJ2-7; D is perhaps TRBD2 (5 bases). CDR1 and CDR2 from the germline V gene are LNHDA and SQIVND (reference sequence). CDR3 length: 14 amino acids. The V end lost 6 bases, the J end lost 0 bases, and 12 bases lay between the germline ends. The CDR3 is CASSATGNSYEQYF. The CDR3 bases are TGTGCCAGTAGCGCCACCGGGAACTCCTACGAGCAGTACTTC. Filled out from reference TRBV19 and TRBJ2-7, the complete variable domain reads DGGITQSPKYLFRKEGQNVTLSCEQNLNHDAMYWYRQDPGQGLRLIYYSQIVNDFQKGDIAEGYSVSREKKESFPLTVTSAQKNPTAFYLCASSATGNSYEQYFGPGTRLTVT.